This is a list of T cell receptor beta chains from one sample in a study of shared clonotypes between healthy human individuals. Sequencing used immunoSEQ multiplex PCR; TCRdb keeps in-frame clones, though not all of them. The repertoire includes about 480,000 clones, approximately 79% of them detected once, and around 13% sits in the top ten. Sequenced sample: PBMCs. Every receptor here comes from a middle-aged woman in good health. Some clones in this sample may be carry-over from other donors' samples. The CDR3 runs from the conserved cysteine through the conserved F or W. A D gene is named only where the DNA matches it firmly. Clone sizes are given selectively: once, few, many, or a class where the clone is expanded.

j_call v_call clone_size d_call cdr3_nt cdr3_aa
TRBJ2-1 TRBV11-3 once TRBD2 TGTGCCAGCAGCTTTGTGACTAGCGGGAGTAAGAGTGAGCAGTTCTTC CASSFVTSGSKSEQFF
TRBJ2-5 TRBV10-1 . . TGCGCCAGCAGAAAGGGGTGTACAGAGCAAGAGACCCAGTACTTC CASRKGCTEQETQYF
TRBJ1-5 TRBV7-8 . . TGTGCCAGCAGCTTAGCGGTGTGGACGCCCAATCAGCCCCAGCATTTT CASSLAVWTPNQPQHF
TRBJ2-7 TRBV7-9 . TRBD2 TGTGCCAGCAGCTCCGGCGTGGCTAGCGGGGAACCCTACGAGCAGTACTTC CASSSGVASGEPYEQYF
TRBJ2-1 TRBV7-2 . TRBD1 TGTGCCAGCAGCGTTGACAGGGAACGTGAGCAGTTCTTC CASSVDREREQFF
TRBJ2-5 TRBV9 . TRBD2 TGTGCCAGCAGCGGTAGCGGGAGTAGTTCGGAGACCCAGTACTTC CASSGSGSSSETQYF
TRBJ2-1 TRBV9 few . TGTGCCAGCAGCGTAGGCTATGAGCAGTTCTTC CASSVGYEQFF
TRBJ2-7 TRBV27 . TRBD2 TGTGCCAGCCGGACTAGCGGCTCCTACGAGCAGTACTTC CASRTSGSYEQYF
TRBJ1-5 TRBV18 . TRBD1 TGTGCCAGCTCACCACAGGGGGCCGAGCAGCCCCAGCATTTT CASSPQGAEQPQHF
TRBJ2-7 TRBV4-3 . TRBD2 TGCGCCAGCAGCCAAGCAGCGGGACCCACTCCCTACGAGCAGTACTTC CASSQAAGPTPYEQYF
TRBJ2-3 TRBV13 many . TGTGCCAGCAGCCCTTCACTAGGTCCCACAGATACGCAGTATTTT CASSPSLGPTDTQYF
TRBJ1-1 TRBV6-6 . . TGTGCCAGCAGGCACGACACTGAAGCTTTCTTT CASRHDTEAFF
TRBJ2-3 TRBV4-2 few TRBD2 TGTGCCAGCAGCTACTGGACTAGCGGACAAACAGATACGCAGTATTTT CASSYWTSGQTDTQYF
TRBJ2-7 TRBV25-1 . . TGTGCCAGCAGCTCGAAGAACTCCTACGAGCAGTACTTC CASSSKNSYEQYF
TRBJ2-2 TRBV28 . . TGTGCCGGACAGCTCAACACCGGGGAGCTGTTTTTT CAGQLNTGELFF
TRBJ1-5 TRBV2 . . . CASILDPQIGQPQHF
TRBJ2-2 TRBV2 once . TGTGCCAGCATCCCGGACGGGACCGGGGAGCTGTTTTTT CASIPDGTGELFF
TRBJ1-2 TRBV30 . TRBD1 TGTGCCTGGGGGGGACAGGGCCTCAAGGATGGCTACACCTTC CAWGGQGLKDGYTF
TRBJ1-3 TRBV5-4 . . TGTGCCAGCAGCGCACCTCAGGGGGGAAACACCATATATTTT CASSAPQGGNTIYF
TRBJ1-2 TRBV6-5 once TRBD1 TGTGCCAGCAGTGATGAGACAGGGGTCGATAGCTACACCTTC CASSDETGVDSYTF
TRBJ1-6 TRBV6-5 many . TGTGCCAGCAGTTACCGGGCCTCACCCCTCCACTTT CASSYRASPLHF
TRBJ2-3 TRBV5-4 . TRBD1 TGTGCCAGCAGCCAGGGGGCCGCAGATACGCAGTATTTT CASSQGAADTQYF
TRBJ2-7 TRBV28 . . TGTGCCAGCAGTTTAAGCCCCCACTACGAGCAGTACTTC CASSLSPHYEQYF
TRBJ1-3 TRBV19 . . TGTGCCAGTAGTGACAGACAGGACAGCTCTGGAAACACCATATATTTT CASSDRQDSSGNTIYF
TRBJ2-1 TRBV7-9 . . TGTGCCAGCTTACGTGTAGCAGGCGGGACCAATGAGCAGTTCTTC CASLRVAGGTNEQFF
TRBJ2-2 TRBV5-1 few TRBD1 TGCGCCAGCGGACCGGGACAGGTGTACACCGGGGAGCTGTTTTTT CASGPGQVYTGELFF
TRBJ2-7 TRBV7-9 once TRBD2 TGTGCCAGCAGCTCGGGACTAGCGGGAGTAAATGAGCAGTACTTC CASSSGLAGVNEQYF
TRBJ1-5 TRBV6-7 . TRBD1 TGTGCCAGCAGTTACTCGAGGGACAGTAATCAGCCCCAGCATTTT CASSYSRDSNQPQHF
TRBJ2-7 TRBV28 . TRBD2 TGTGCCAGCAGTACCCCGGGACTACCCTACGAGCAGTACTTC CASSTPGLPYEQYF
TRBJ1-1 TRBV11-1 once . TGTGCCAGCAACCCGGGGGTCTTGAACACTGAAGCTTTCTTT CASNPGVLNTEAFF
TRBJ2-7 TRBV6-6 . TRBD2 TGTGCCAGCAGCAAGACTAGCGAAACCTACGAGCAGTACTTC CASSKTSETYEQYF